This T cell receptor (beta chain) was sequenced for a study of shared clonotypes between healthy human individuals. Notes on this clone: Its antigen is still unknown.

Trimming cost V 7 bases and J 3 bases; bases outside gene matches: 13. The CDR3 length is 16 residues. Germline values: CDR1 MNHEY, CDR2 SMNVEV (reference sequence). The donors were all Caucasian adults (living in Nashville, Tennessee). Sorted-subset replicate PCR reactions were performed with about 190 ng DNA, corresponding to roughly 27,000 T cell genomes. This table comes from immunoSEQ multiplex PCR, and its TCRdb copy is limited to in-frame clones, with some not included. The sample includes approximately 2.3 million clones, approximately 95% seen only once; the top ten take under 0.45%. General study points: Naive CD4 clonotypes overlapped across a few donors at approximately 5.3%.

This chain joins TRBV27 and TRBJ2-3, with 7 bases lining up with TRBD2. What was sequenced was naive CD4+ T cells from PBMCs. Subset indicated: CD45RA+ positively selected. The source of this sequence is a man aged 18 to 35 in good health. Some clones in this sample may be carry-over from other donors' samples. The chain's CDR3 is CASNRGAGKQTDTQYF. DNA for the CDR3: TGTGCCAGCAACCGGGGAGCGGGAAAGCAGACAGATACGCAGTATTTT.